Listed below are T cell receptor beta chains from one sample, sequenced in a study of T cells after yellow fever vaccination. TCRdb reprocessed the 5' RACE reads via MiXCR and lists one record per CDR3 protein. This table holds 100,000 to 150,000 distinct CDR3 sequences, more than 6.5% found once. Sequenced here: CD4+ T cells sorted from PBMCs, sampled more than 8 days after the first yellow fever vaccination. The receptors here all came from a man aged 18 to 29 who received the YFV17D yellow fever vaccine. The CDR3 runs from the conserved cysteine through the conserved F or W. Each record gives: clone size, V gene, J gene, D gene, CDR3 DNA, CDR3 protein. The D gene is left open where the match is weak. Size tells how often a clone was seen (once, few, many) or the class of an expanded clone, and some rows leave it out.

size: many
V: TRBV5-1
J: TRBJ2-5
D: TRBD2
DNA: TGCGCCAGCAGCTTGGCGGGGGCTAGCGGGGCCGAGACCCAGTACTTC
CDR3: CASSLAGASGAETQYF

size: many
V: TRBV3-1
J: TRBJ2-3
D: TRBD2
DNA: TGTGCCAGCAGCCAATGGGGGACTAGCGGGGGTCGGGGCACAGATACGCAGTATTTT
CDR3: CASSQWGTSGGRGTDTQYF

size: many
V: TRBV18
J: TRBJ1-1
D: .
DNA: TGTGCCAGCTCACCATTCATATGGAAAGGAGACACTGAAGCTTTCTTT
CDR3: CASSPFIWKGDTEAFF

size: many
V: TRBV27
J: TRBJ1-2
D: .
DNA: TGTGCCAGCAGTTTAAGCCCGGCCCTTTCCTCATGGACCTTC
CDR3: CASSLSPALSSWTF

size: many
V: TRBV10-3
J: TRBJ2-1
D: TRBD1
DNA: TGTGCCATCAGTGAGTGGATTCCGGGACAGGGGACCAATGAGCAGTTCTTC
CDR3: CAISEWIPGQGTNEQFF

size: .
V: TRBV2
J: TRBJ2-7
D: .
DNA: TGTGCCAGCAGTGACTTGGCCTACGAGCAGTACTTC
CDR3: CASSDLAYEQYF

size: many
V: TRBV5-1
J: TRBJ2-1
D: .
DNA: TGCGCCAGCAGTTCCGAACAGGGCAATGAGCAGTTCTTC
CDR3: CASSSEQGNEQFF

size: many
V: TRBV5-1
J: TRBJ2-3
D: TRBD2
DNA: TGCGCCAGCAGCCGGACTAGAGCAGATACGCAGTATTTT
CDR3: CASSRTRADTQYF

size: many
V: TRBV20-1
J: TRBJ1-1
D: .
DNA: TGCAGTGCTAGTGACGGTCCCACTGAAGCTTTCTTT
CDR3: CSASDGPTEAFF

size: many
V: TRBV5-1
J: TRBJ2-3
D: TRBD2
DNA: TGCGCCAGCAGCCCCTTTGGCCGCGGGACTAGCGGATATATGGGGGATACGCAGTATTTT
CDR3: CASSPFGRGTSGYMGDTQYF

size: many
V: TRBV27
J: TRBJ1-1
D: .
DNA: TGTGCCAGCAGTCCCCCATGGGAGGGGGAAGCTTTCTTT
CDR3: CASSPPWEGEAFF

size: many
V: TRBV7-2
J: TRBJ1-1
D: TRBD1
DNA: TGTGCCAGCAGCTTGACCCCCGGGACAGGATATGAAGCTTTCTTT
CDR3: CASSLTPGTGYEAFF

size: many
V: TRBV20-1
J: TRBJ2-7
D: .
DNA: TGCAGTGCGAGAGGGGGAAACGAGCAGTACTTC
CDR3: CSARGGNEQYF

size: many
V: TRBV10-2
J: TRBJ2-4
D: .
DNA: TGCGCCAGCAGTGAACACTCGCTGAACATTCAGTACTTC
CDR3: CASSEHSLNIQYF

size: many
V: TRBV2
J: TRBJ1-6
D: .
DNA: TGTGCCAGCAGGGTGGACAGAAGGGCCGGCACCCTCCACTTT
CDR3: CASRVDRRAGTLHF

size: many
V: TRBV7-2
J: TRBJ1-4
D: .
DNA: TGTGCCAGCAGCTTGAGACTGTCTTCACGTGAAAAACTGTTTTTT
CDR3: CASSLRLSSREKLFF

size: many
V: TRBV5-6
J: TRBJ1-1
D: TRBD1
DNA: TGTGCCAGCAGCTCCAGACTAGACAGGGTGAACACTGAAGCTTTCTTT
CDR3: CASSSRLDRVNTEAFF

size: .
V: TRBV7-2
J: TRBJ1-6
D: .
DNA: TGTGCCACCCAAGGCGCTCTTTGGTCACCCCTCCACTTT
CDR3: CATQGALWSPLHF

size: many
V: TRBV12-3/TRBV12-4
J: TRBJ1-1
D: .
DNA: TGTGCCAGCACCTCTTACTTGGTGAACACTGAAGCTTTCTTT
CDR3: CASTSYLVNTEAFF

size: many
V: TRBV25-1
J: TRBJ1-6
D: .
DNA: TGTGCCAGCAGTGAGCAGGATAATTCACCCCTCCACTTT
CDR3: CASSEQDNSPLHF

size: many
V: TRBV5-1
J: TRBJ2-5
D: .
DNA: TGTGCCAGCAGCTTGGATGGGGAGACCCAGTACTTC
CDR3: CASSLDGETQYF

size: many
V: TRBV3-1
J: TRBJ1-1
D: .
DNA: TGTGCCAGCAGCCAGCCCGACAGGAGCACTGAAGCTTTCTTT
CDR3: CASSQPDRSTEAFF

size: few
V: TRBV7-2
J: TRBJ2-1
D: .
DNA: TGTGCCAGCAGCTTAGTTAGCCAGAGCTCCTACAATGAGCAGTTCTTC
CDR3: CASSLVSQSSYNEQFF

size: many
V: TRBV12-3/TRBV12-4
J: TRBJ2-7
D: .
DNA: TGTGCCAGCAGTTTACCAGGGACCGAGCAGTACTTC
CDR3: CASSLPGTEQYF

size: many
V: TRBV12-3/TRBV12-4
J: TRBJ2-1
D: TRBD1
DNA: TGTGCCAGCAGAGGGGGCCAGTACAATGAGCAGTTCTTC
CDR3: CASRGGQYNEQFF

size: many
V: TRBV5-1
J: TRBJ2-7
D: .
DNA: TGCGCCAGCAGCCGTAGCGGAACCTACGAGCAGTACTTC
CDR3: CASSRSGTYEQYF

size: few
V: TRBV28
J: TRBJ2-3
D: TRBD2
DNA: TGTGCCAGCAGTTTACGACGGGAGGGGGGACACACAGATACGCAGTATTTT
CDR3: CASSLRREGGHTDTQYF

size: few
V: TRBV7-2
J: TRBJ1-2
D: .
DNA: TGTGCCAGCAGCCCATACAGGGACATAGATGGCTACACCTTC
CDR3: CASSPYRDIDGYTF

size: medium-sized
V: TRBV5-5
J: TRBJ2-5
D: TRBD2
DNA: TGTGCCAGCAGCTTGTTTAGCGGGGGGGCCGAGACCCAGTACTTC
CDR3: CASSLFSGGAETQYF

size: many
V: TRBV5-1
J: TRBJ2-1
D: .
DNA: TGCGCCAGCAGCCGAACCTCGGTCGGAGACTACAATGAGCAGTTCTTC
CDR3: CASSRTSVGDYNEQFF

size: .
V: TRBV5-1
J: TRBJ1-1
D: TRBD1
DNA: TGTGCCAGCAGCAACGACAGGGCGAACACTGAAGCTTTCTTT
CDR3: CASSNDRANTEAFF

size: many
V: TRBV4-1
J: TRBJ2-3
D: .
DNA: TGCGCCAGCAGCAACGACAGAAGCACAGATACGCAGTATTTT
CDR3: CASSNDRSTDTQYF

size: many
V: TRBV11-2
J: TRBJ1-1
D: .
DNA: TGTGCCAGCAGCTTAGACCAAGGACGGGATCTCACTGAAGCTTTCTTT
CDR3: CASSLDQGRDLTEAFF

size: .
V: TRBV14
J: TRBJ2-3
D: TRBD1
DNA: TGTGCCAGCAGCCAAGTCGGACAGGGGTTAGATACGCAGTATTTT
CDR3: CASSQVGQGLDTQYF

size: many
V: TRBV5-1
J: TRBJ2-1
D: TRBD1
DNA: TGCGCCAGCATGCTTACCGGGACAGGGGATTACAATGAGCAGTTCTTC
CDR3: CASMLTGTGDYNEQFF

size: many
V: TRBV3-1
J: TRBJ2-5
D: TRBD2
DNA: TGTGCCAGCAGCCAAGCGGGGACTAGCGGTTGGGAGACCCAGTACTTC
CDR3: CASSQAGTSGWETQYF

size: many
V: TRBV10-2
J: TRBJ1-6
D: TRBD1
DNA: TGCGCCAGCGGAACAGGGGTTCTGAGCTCCTATAATTCACCCCTCCACTTT
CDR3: CASGTGVLSSYNSPLHF

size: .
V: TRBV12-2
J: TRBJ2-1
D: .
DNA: TGTGCAAGTCGCTTAGGCCGACGAGGGGTCACGGATTGCTACAATGAGCAGTTCTTC
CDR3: CASRLGRRGVTDCYNEQFF

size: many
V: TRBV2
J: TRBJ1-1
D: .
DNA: TGTGCCAGCAGTGTACGCACTGAAGCTTTCTTT
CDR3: CASSVRTEAFF

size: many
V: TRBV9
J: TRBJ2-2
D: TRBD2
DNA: TGTGCCAGCAGCACGCGGACTAGCGGCACCGGGGAGCTGTTTTTT
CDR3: CASSTRTSGTGELFF

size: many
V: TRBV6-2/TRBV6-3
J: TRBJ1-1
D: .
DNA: TGTGCCAGCAGTATCCTGGGGAGCACTGAAGCTTTCTTT
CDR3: CASSILGSTEAFF

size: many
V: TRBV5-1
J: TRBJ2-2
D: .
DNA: TGCGCCAGCAGCGTGGTCTCAACAGGCACCGGGGAGCTGTTTTTT
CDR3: CASSVVSTGTGELFF

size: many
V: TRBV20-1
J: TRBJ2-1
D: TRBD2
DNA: TGCAGTGCTAGAAGCGGGGGCCTGTACAATGAGCAGTTCTTC
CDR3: CSARSGGLYNEQFF

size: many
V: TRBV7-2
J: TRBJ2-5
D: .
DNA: TGTGCCAGCAGCTACAGAAGTGGGGAGACCCAGTACTTC
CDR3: CASSYRSGETQYF

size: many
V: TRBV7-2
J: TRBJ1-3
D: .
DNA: TGTGCCAGCAGCTTCGCGAAATCTGGAAACACCATATATTTT
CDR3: CASSFAKSGNTIYF

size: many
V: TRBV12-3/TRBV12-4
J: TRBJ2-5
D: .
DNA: TGTGCCAGCAGTTTAAGTTCCAGACAAGAGACCCAGTACTTC
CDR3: CASSLSSRQETQYF

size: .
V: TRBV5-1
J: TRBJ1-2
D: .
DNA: TGCGCCAGCAGCGAGGACGGACGCTATGGCTACACCTTC
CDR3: CASSEDGRYGYTF

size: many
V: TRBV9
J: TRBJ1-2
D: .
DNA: TGTGCCAGCAGCGTAACCGGCCGGGGTGGGTATGGCTACACCTTC
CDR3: CASSVTGRGGYGYTF

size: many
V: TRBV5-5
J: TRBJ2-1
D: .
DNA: TGTGCCAGCAGCGTTGAAACCGGGATCAGGGCCTTCGATGAGCAGTTCTTC
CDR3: CASSVETGIRAFDEQFF

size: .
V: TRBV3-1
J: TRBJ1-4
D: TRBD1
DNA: TGTGCCAGCAGCCAAGGGACAGGGGTTGAAAAACTGTTTTTT
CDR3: CASSQGTGVEKLFF

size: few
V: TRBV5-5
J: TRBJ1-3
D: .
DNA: TGTGCCAGCGCCGCGGGGCGAAGGTCGGAAAACACCATATATTTT
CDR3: CASAAGRRSENTIYF